Each of the 30 T cell receptor beta chains below was sequenced from the same sample in a study of CD8 T cells in ankylosing spondylitis. Overall study results and limits: What seemed typical of ankylosing spondylitis blood was a TCR beta motif built from fewer than ten highly homologous variants.

No antigen is known for these receptors. A single record per CDR3 protein comes from TCRdb applying MiXCR to the 5' RACE reads. The table lists around 91,000 distinct CDR3 sequences, roughly 10% of them singletons, with about 30% in the top ten. The specimen was blood, either unsorted or a sorted T cell fraction (not recorded which). The receptors shown here come from a male donor with ankylosing spondylitis.

In its sample, this clonotype was seen a few times. J is TRBJ2-1 and V is TRBV10-1; tentatively, D is TRBD2 (6 bases). Germline CDR1 reads WNHNN; CDR2 reads SYGVQD (reference sequence). This CDR3 contains 20 residues. Trimming stripped 3 bases from V and 12 bases from J, with 36 bases between. CDR3 DNA: TGCGCCAGCAGTGAAGGAGAGGAGGGGTACCAGGGCCAACTTCGAGTTAGGCAGTTCTTC. Translated, it gives CASSEGEEGYQGQLRVRQFF.

The sample holds many counts of this clonotype. The V call is TRBV25-1, the J call TRBJ2-7; 9 bases line up with TRBD2. The CDR3 runs to 17 residues. Germline values: CDR1 MGHDK, CDR2 SYGVNS. With V trimmed by 4 bases and J by 0 bases, 10 bases remained unmatched. This chain's CDR3 is CASSASRSGRPSYEQYV. CDR3 coding DNA: TGTGCCAGCAGTGCGTCTAGGAGCGGGAGGCCCTCCTACGAGCAGTACGTC.

This clonotype was counted many times. V and J are TRBV29-1 and TRBJ2-6, with a possible D match to TRBD2 (5 bases). Trimming left V 4 bases short and J 0 bases short, with 25 bases between. The germline gives CDR1 SQVTM, CDR2 ANQGSEA. This CDR3 is built from 20 residues. The CDR3 spells CSVVSRIGEFLSSGANVLTF. The CDR3 DNA reads TGCAGCGTTGTTTCCCGGATCGGGGAGTTCTTGAGCTCTGGGGCCAACGTCCTGACTTTC.

There are many counts of this clonotype. The rearrangement joins TRBV7-2 to TRBJ2-5; 7 bases are shared with TRBD2. V gave up 5 bases and J gave up 2 bases; unmatched junction bases: 5. The CDR3 totals 14 residues. CDR1 and CDR2 (germline): SGHTA, FQGNSA. The chain's CDR3 is CASSAGLQQETQYF. Written as DNA, the CDR3 is TGTGCCAGCAGCGCGGGACTACAGCAAGAGACCCAGTACTTC.

This chain uses TRBV29-1 with TRBJ1-1; TRBD1 matches at 12 bases. Germline-derived CDR1 and CDR2 are SQVTM and ANQGSEA. The CDR3 has 15 amino acids. The V gene end was trimmed by 1 base and the J gene end by 6 bases; junction bases not matched to a gene: 6. The CDR3 sequence: CSVEGGTGGYAEAFF. The CDR3 region has the DNA TGCAGCGTTGAAGGTGGGACAGGGGGCTACGCTGAAGCTTTCTTT.

This clonotype came up a few times. The chain is built from TRBV6-5 and TRBJ2-2; TRBD2 matches 7 bases. CDR1 and CDR2 from the germline V gene are MNHEY and SVGAGI. The CDR3 extends over 14 amino acids. V shed 0 bases, J shed 6 bases, and the junction held 1 base outside the gene matches. The CDR3: CASSYSGGSGELFF. CDR3 DNA sequence: TGTGCCAGCAGTTACTCCGGGGGGTCCGGGGAGCTGTTTTTT.

The chain recombines TRBV6-1 with TRBJ2-1, with 7 bases lining up with TRBD2. Germline V gene lookup returns CDR1 MNHNS and CDR2 SASEGT. This CDR3 is 19 amino acids long. V was clipped by 3 bases and J by 1 base; unmatched bases: 15. The CDR3 region is CASSDVYFEGGTSYNEQFF. The CDR3 region has the DNA TGTGCCAGCAGTGATGTGTATTTTGAGGGAGGGACTTCCTACAATGAGCAGTTCTTC.

In its sample, this clonotype was seen a few times. This chain connects TRBV20-1 to TRBJ1-6, with 8 bases aligning to TRBD1. This CDR3 has 14 amino acids. Trimming cost V 3 bases and J 6 bases; bases outside gene matches: 4. Germline CDR1 reads DFQATT; CDR2 reads SNEGSKA (reference sequence). CDR3 sequence (DNA): TGCAGTGCTAGGACAGGGGCGTCTAATTCACCCCTCCACTTT. It specifies CSARTGASNSPLHF.

This clonotype was picked up many times. This chain joins TRBV15 and TRBJ2-7, with D tentatively TRBD2 (6 bases). There are 14 residues in the CDR3. V was clipped by 5 bases and J by 0 bases, with 11 bases between them. In germline, CDR1 is LNHNV, CDR2 YYDKDF (reference sequence). DNA of the CDR3: TGTGCCACCAGCCCTGACGGGAGCTCCTACGAGCAGTACTTC. Residues: CATSPDGSSYEQYF. The full variable domain, completed using reference TRBV15 and TRBJ2-7, is DAMVIQNPRYQVTQFGKPVTLSCSQTLNHNVMYWYQQKSSQAPKLLFHYYDKDFNNEADTPDNFQSRRPNTSFCFLDIRSPGLGDTAMYLCATSPDGSSYEQYFGPGTRLTVT.

This chain's CDR3 is CASSIRSSGYYEQYF. The CDR3 nucleotides are TGTGCCAGTAGTATAAGGTCTAGCGGGTACTACGAGCAGTACTTC. This chain links TRBV19 with TRBJ2-7; 8 nucleotides match TRBD2. This CDR3 has 15 amino acids. The germline V gene has CDR1 LNHDA and CDR2 SQIVND (reference sequence). V gave up 2 bases and J gave up 3 bases; unmatched junction bases: 6.

This clonotype showed up many times. The J gene is TRBJ1-2, the V gene TRBV12-3 or TRBV12-4; maybe TRBD1 (6 bases). The CDR3 runs to 13 residues. V was trimmed by 6 bases and J by 4 bases, leaving 12 bases between them. CDR3 in amino acids: CASSHGQIYGYTF. Here the CDR3 DNA reads TGTGCCAGCAGCCACGGACAGATCTATGGCTACACCTTC.

The V and J genes are TRBV6-2 or TRBV6-3 and TRBJ2-7; D call uncertain. V dropped 2 bases and J dropped 0 bases, with 5 bases sitting between them. CDR1 and CDR2 from the germline V gene are MNHEY and SVGEGT. This CDR3 has 13 residues. CDR3 DNA: TGTGCCAGCAGTTACCCAGGCTCCTACGAGCAGTACGTC. Protein product: CASSYPGSYEQYV.

This clonotype was counted only a few times. The chain has TRBV12-3 or TRBV12-4 and TRBJ2-1, with 9 bases that match TRBD2. This CDR3 is built from 14 residues. V lost 7 bases, J lost 8 bases, and 9 bases stayed unmatched. The CDR3 region has the DNA TGTGCCAGCACTCCAGGACTAGCGTTCTATGAGCAGTTCTTC. Translating gives CASTPGLAFYEQFF.

This clonotype was seen many times. The chain carries TRBV7-8 and TRBJ2-1; 8 nucleotides align to TRBD1. CDR3 size: 13 residues. Germline values: CDR1 SGHVS, CDR2 FQNEAQ. V shed 5 bases and J 5 bases; nucleotides not matched to a gene: 2. DNA for the CDR3: TGTGCCAGCAGCCCGGGACAGGACAATGAGCAGTTCTTC. This codes for CASSPGQDNEQFF.

The chain has TRBV20-1 and TRBJ2-1; 7 positions match TRBD2. The J segment lost 8 bases and the V segment lost 5 bases, leaving 12 bases of the junction unmatched. CDR1 and CDR2 (germline): DFQATT, SNEGSKA (reference sequence). The CDR3 is 14 amino acids. CDR3 in DNA: TGCAGTGCTGCCGGGACTACTAATTGGGATGAGCAGTTCTTC. Translated, it gives CSAAGTTNWDEQFF.

The rearrangement uses TRBV7-9 and TRBJ2-2, with D perhaps matching TRBD2 (6 bases). The CDR3 totals 15 residues. Germline assignment: CDR1 SEHNR and CDR2 FQNEAQ (reference sequence). Trimming pared 4 bases from V and 4 bases from J, leaving 13 bases between. The CDR3 spells CASSSVTSRTGELFF. The CDR3 nucleotides are TGTGCCAGCAGCTCGGTGACTAGTCGCACCGGGGAGCTGTTTTTT.

This clonotype was detected many times. The CDR3 sequence is CASSLSSTWTDTQYF. In DNA, the CDR3 is TGTGCCAGCAGCTTAAGCTCAACCTGGACAGATACGCAGTATTTT. The genes are TRBV5-6 and TRBJ2-3, with D unresolved. Trimming left V 2 bases short and J 3 bases short, with 13 bases between. There are 15 residues in the CDR3. In germline, CDR1 is SGHDT, CDR2 YYEEEE.

The chain uses TRBV2 and TRBJ2-5; D not certain. V lost 7 bases to trimming and J lost 7 bases, with 10 bases between them. Germline V gene data show CDR1 as SNHLY and CDR2 as FYNNEI. The CDR3 is 11 amino acids. Written as DNA, the CDR3 is TGTGCCAGCACGAATGACGGGACCCAGTACTTC. Its translation is CASTNDGTQYF.

The chain uses TRBV2 and TRBJ2-1; TRBD2 matches 8 bases. Looked up from germline, CDR1 is SNHLY and CDR2 is FYNNEI. The CDR3 is 16 amino acids. After removal of 3 bases from V and 0 bases from J, the junction contained 4 bases not matched to a gene. CDR3 sequence (DNA): TGTGCCAGCAGTGATCCAGCGGGAGACTCCTACAATGAGCAGTTCTTC. Protein: CASSDPAGDSYNEQFF.

Only a few counts were recorded for this clonotype. The rearrangement links TRBV10-2 to TRBJ2-4, with 7 positions matching TRBD2. The germline V gene encodes CDR1 WSHSY and CDR2 SAAADI. V shed 3 bases and J 7 bases; nucleotides not matched to a gene: 3. This CDR3 has 13 amino acids. As DNA, the CDR3 is TGCGCCAGCAGTGATGGGGGGGGGAACATTCAGTACTTC. Residues: CASSDGGGNIQYF.

This clonotype was seen many times. V gene TRBV12-3 or TRBV12-4 combines with J gene TRBJ2-1, with 11 bases lining up with TRBD1. With 7 bases clipped from V and 7 bases from J, the junction kept 9 bases outside the gene matches. This CDR3 has 15 residues. The CDR3 DNA reads TGTGCCAGCAAAACCCGGACAGGGGGCTGGAATGAGCAGTTCTTC. Translating it yields CASKTRTGGWNEQFF.

There are a few counts of this clonotype. This chain links TRBV29-1 with TRBJ2-3; perhaps TRBD1 as D (5 bases). Per germline, CDR1 SQVTM and CDR2 ANQGSEA. V gave up 6 bases and J gave up 2 bases, with 15 bases separating them. CDR3 length equals 14 residues. CDR3 coding DNA: TGCAGCGTGGGGCCTCTTAGACTCACAGATACGCAGTATTTT. Translated: CSVGPLRLTDTQYF.

This chain connects TRBV3-1 to TRBJ2-7; D gene uncertain. Germline assignment: CDR1 LGHDT and CDR2 YNNKEL (reference sequence). The V and J ends lost 0 bases and 5 bases respectively, with 5 bases between them. The CDR3 runs 12 residues. The CDR3, as DNA: TGTGCCAGCAGCCAAGAAAGGGACGAGCAGTACTTC. Protein sequence: CASSQERDEQYF.

The table lists this clonotype with many counts. The chain is built from TRBV5-6 and TRBJ2-4; a weak D match, TRBD1 (5 bases). The CDR3 is 15 amino acids. CDR1 is SGHDT, CDR2 YYEEEE, per germline. Trimming cost V 4 bases and J 2 bases, with 13 bases left between them. CDR3 region: CASSIQGRTKNIQYF. DNA of the CDR3: TGTGCCAGCAGCATCCAGGGAAGAACCAAAAACATTCAGTACTTC.

This clonotype was seen repeatedly, ten times or more. The chain joins TRBV7-9 to TRBJ2-1; D could derive from TRBD1 or TRBD2 (5 bases each). V shed 4 bases and J shed 8 bases, with 12 bases lying between them. Germline CDR1 and CDR2: SEHNR and FQNEAQ (reference sequence). The CDR3 sequence is 13 residues long. CDR3 in amino acids: CASSSMGVHEQFF. In nucleotides, the CDR3 is TGTGCCAGCAGCTCCATGGGGGTACATGAGCAGTTCTTC.

This clonotype showed up many times. CDR3 residues: CATSWGANEQFF. CDR3 coding DNA: TGTGCCACCAGTTGGGGGGCGAATGAGCAGTTCTTC. The rearrangement joins TRBV24-1 to TRBJ2-1; D possibly matches TRBD1 or TRBD2 (6 bases each). Germline V gives CDR1 KGHDR, CDR2 SFDVKD. This CDR3 has 12 amino acids. The ends were cut back, 6 bases at V and 7 bases at J, with 9 bases in the middle.

The chain uses TRBV12-3 or TRBV12-4 and TRBJ2-3; the D gene is possibly TRBD2 (6 bases). The CDR3 has 14 residues. The CDR3 nucleotides are TGTGCTTCTCGGGCGGCGGGGAGCACAGATACGCAGTATTTT. It translates to CASRAAGSTDTQYF.

This clonotype showed up many times. The genes are TRBV10-2 and TRBJ2-1; TRBD2 is a possible D gene (6 bases). The CDR3 contains 14 residues. Germline V lookup: CDR1 WSHSY, CDR2 SAAADI. V shed 4 bases and J shed 3 bases, with 10 bases lying between them. The CDR3 loop reads CASSGGTLYNEQFF. The DNA of the CDR3 is TGCGCCAGCAGTGGGGGGACTCTCTACAATGAGCAGTTCTTC.

The V and J genes are TRBV18 and TRBJ2-1, with TRBD2 matching 10 bases. Losses at the gene ends were 2 bases for V and 8 bases for J; bases not matched to a gene: 9. The CDR3 covers 16 residues. The germline CDR1 and CDR2 sequences are KGHSH and LQKENI. CDR3 amino acids: CASSPTPSGGRDEQFF. Here the CDR3 DNA reads TGTGCCAGCTCACCAACCCCTAGCGGGGGCAGGGATGAGCAGTTCTTC.

Many counts were recorded for this clonotype. The rearrangement uses TRBV27 and TRBJ2-7, with TRBD2 matching 10 bases. Germline V CDR1 and CDR2: MNHEY, SMNVEV (reference sequence). With V trimmed by 1 base and J by 4 bases, 7 bases remained unmatched. This CDR3 is built from 16 residues. CDR3 region: CASSLLQAGGPYEQYF. The CDR3 coding sequence is TGTGCCAGCAGTTTATTACAAGCGGGAGGGCCTTACGAGCAGTACTTC.